A single sample gave rise to the 20 T cell receptor beta chains below, sequenced in a study of cytomegalovirus exposure and HLA in healthy donors. TCRdb keeps only in-frame clones here, not all; method: immunoSEQ multiplex PCR. In the table there are 150,000 to 200,000 clones, about 96% of which are singletons. The sample consisted of PBMCs. All receptors come from a woman in her late teens or twenties in good health and CMV-seronegative.

The sample holds one count of this clone. This sequence joins TRBV18 and TRBJ2-3; a weak D match, TRBD1 (6 bases). The CDR3 extends over 15 amino acids. Trimming took off 3 bases at V and 3 bases at J, with 13 bases between the two ends. Germline V lookup: CDR1 KGHSH, CDR2 LQKENI. The CDR3 loop reads CASSPRAGETDTQYF. CDR3 nucleotide sequence: TGTGCCAGCTCACCCCGCGCAGGGGAAACAGATACGCAGTATTTT.

The rearrangement uses TRBV7-9 and TRBJ1-6; D not certain. CDR3 length equals 15 residues. Germline loops: CDR1 SEHNR, CDR2 FQNEAQ (reference sequence). Trimming pared 0 bases from V and 6 bases from J, leaving 9 bases between. The CDR3, as DNA: TGTGCCAGCAGCTTAGCGAGGCGTCTTAATTCACCCCTCCACTTT. Translated: CASSLARRLNSPLHF.

The chain uses TRBV4-2 and TRBJ1-6; 7 bases fit TRBD1. The CDR3 is made up of 16 amino acids. The germline V gene has CDR1 LGHNA and CDR2 YNFKEQ. Trimming removed 0 bases from V and 9 bases from J; junction bases left unmatched: 8. In nucleotides, the CDR3 is TGTGCCAGCAGCCAAGAAAAGACAGGGCTCAGTTCACCCCTCCACTTT. It specifies CASSQEKTGLSSPLHF.

The V call is TRBV30, the J call TRBJ1-4; D unresolved. Germline CDR1 GTSNPN, CDR2 SVGIG (reference sequence). The CDR3 spans 13 residues. Trimming left V 1 base short and J 6 bases short, with 9 bases between. The CDR3 region is CAWSGGSDEKLFF. DNA for the CDR3: TGTGCCTGGAGTGGAGGGAGTGATGAAAAACTGTTTTTT.

The V and J genes are TRBV18 and TRBJ1-2; 7 bases fit TRBD1. Trimming removed 3 bases from V and 0 bases from J; junction bases left unmatched: 1. Germline V gene data show CDR1 as KGHSH and CDR2 as LQKENI. CDR3 length: 14 amino acids. The CDR3 nucleotides read TGTGCCAGCTCACCGGGACAGACTAACTATGGCTACACCTTC. This codes for CASSPGQTNYGYTF.

The chain uses TRBV18 and TRBJ1-1; a possible D gene is TRBD1 (6 bases). The CDR3 has 17 residues. V shed 3 bases and J shed 4 bases, with 21 bases lying between them. Germline V lookup: CDR1 KGHSH, CDR2 LQKENI. In DNA form, the CDR3 reads TGTGCCAGCTCACCCTCCACAGGGATGGGGTCGGGCACTGAAGCTTTCTTT. It is translated as CASSPSTGMGSGTEAFF.

CDR3 sequence reads: CASSKVWGQVRNQPQHF. The CDR3 nucleotides read TGTGCCAGCAGCAAAGTGTGGGGACAGGTAAGGAATCAGCCCCAGCATTTT. The chain couples TRBV21-1 to TRBJ1-5; whether TRBD1, the table's D call, matches the DNA was not checked. TRBV21-1 counts as a pseudogene. CDR3 size: 17 residues.

The chain couples TRBV14 to TRBJ2-3; 7 nucleotides align to TRBD2. Germline loops: CDR1 SGHDN, CDR2 FVKESK. The CDR3 sequence is 18 residues long. The ends lost 0 bases at V and 2 bases at J; junction bases unmatched: 11. CDR3 sequence reads: CASSQDTPATSYTDTQYF. CDR3 coding DNA: TGTGCCAGCAGCCAAGATACTCCAGCGACTAGCTACACAGATACGCAGTATTTT.

This chain joins TRBV6-1 and TRBJ2-3; no definite D call. CDR3 length equals 12 residues. Between the trimmed V and J ends, which lost 6 bases and 4 bases, there was a span of 8 bases. Germline V gene sequence: CDR1 MNHNS, CDR2 SASEGT. Written as DNA, the CDR3 is TGTGCCAGCAGGACAAGTCCAGATACGCAGTATTTT. Its translation is CASRTSPDTQYF.

The V and J genes are TRBV5-4 and TRBJ2-3, with 9 bases aligning to TRBD2. The CDR3 has 17 amino acids. Germline V gives CDR1 SGHNT, CDR2 YYREEE (reference sequence). V gave up 4 bases and J gave up 4 bases; unmatched junction bases: 13. The CDR3 DNA reads TGTGCCAGCAGCCCCCGGGGGGCGGGGGGGCCCTCAGATACGCAGTATTTT. Translating it yields CASSPRGAGGPSDTQYF.

This chain uses TRBV5-1 with TRBJ2-3; TRBD2 matches 8 bases. Germline V lookup: CDR1 SGHRS, CDR2 YFSETQ. The trim removed 1 base at V and 4 bases at J, leaving 5 bases unmatched. CDR3 length equals 15 residues. CDR3 in amino acids: CASSLLAGRPDTQYF. CDR3 coding DNA: TGCGCCAGCAGCTTGTTAGCGGGAAGGCCAGATACGCAGTATTTT.

The CDR3 nucleotides are TGTGCCAGTAGAGTGCAAGGGACAGGGGACCATCAGCCCCAGCATTTT. Translation gives CASRVQGTGDHQPQHF. V usage is TRBV19 and J usage is TRBJ1-5; TRBD1 matches at 10 bases. Trimming cost V 6 bases and J 5 bases; bases outside gene matches: 10. Germline CDR1 and CDR2: LNHDA and SQIVND (reference sequence). This CDR3 contains 16 residues.

The chain carries TRBV11-2 and TRBJ2-3, with D possibly matching TRBD1 (5 bases). Deletions cut 7 bases from V and 2 bases from J, with 22 bases between. The CDR3 is 17 residues long. The germline V gene has CDR1 SGHAT and CDR2 FQNNGV. Here the CDR3 reads CASTPKSGRDDTDTQYF. The CDR3 coding sequence is TGTGCCAGCACCCCTAAAAGTGGCAGGGATGACACAGATACGCAGTATTTT. Filled out from reference TRBV11-2 and TRBJ2-3, the complete variable domain reads EAGVAQSPRYKIIEKRQSVAFWCNPISGHATLYWYQQILGQGPKLLIQFQNNGVVDDSQLPKDRFSAERLKGVDSTLKIQPAKLEDSAVYLCASTPKSGRDDTDTQYFGPGTRLTVL.

The rearrangement links TRBV30 to TRBJ1-2, with D perhaps TRBD1 (5 bases). The CDR3 spans 14 residues. Trimming removed 0 bases at V and 8 bases at J, with 16 bases between. Looked up from germline, CDR1 is GTSNPN and CDR2 is SVGIG (reference sequence). The CDR3 sequence is CAWSVRGTGDGYTF. The CDR3 bases are TGTGCCTGGAGTGTACGCGGCACAGGTGACGGCTACACCTTC.

V gene TRBV5-1 combines with J gene TRBJ2-7; no clear D gene. Germline CDR1 SGHRS, CDR2 YFSETQ. This CDR3 has 11 amino acids. V shed 0 bases and J shed 8 bases, with 6 bases lying between them. The CDR3 DNA reads as TGCGCCAGCAGCTTGGGTAATCAGCAGTACTTC. Translation gives CASSLGNQQYF.

The gene calls are TRBV5-1 and TRBJ1-2; D is perhaps TRBD1 (5 bases). Per the germline V gene, CDR1 is SGHRS and CDR2 is YFSETQ. The V gene lost 2 bases and the J gene lost 7 bases, with 12 bases spanning the gap. The length of the CDR3 is 13 residues. The CDR3 region has the DNA TGCGCCAGCAGCTTAGTAGGGGAAGGTGGCTACACCTTC. Residues: CASSLVGEGGYTF.

A single count supports this clone. This chain uses TRBV5-4 with TRBJ1-6, with 7 bases matching TRBD1. This CDR3 has 14 residues. Germline values: CDR1 SGHNT, CDR2 YYREEE (reference sequence). After removal of 0 bases from V and 14 bases from J, the junction contained 8 bases not matched to a gene. The CDR3 region has the DNA TGTGCCAGCAGCTTGGACAGGGGCCCCTGGGCCCTCCACTTT. Its translation: CASSLDRGPWALHF. Full variable domain (outside the CDR3, taken from reference TRBV5-4 and TRBJ1-6): ETGVTQSPTHLIKTRGQQVTLRCSSQSGHNTVSWYQQALGQGPQFIFQYYREEENGRGNFPPRFSGLQFPNYSSELNVNALELDDSALYLCASSLDRGPWALHFGNGTRLTVT.

This chain links TRBV19 with TRBJ1-4; possibly TRBD1 for D (5 bases). Germline V gives CDR1 LNHDA, CDR2 SQIVND (reference sequence). The CDR3 contains 15 residues. Trimming took 3 bases from V and 6 from J, leaving 14 bases between them. This CDR3 is CASSIEGTSDEKLFF. The CDR3 nucleotides are TGTGCCAGTAGTATTGAAGGGACTTCGGATGAAAAACTGTTTTTT.

A few counts support this clone. Here the CDR3 DNA reads TGTGCCAGCAGCCCGGTGGGGCTGGCAAACACCATATATTTT. This codes for CASSPVGLANTIYF. The genes are TRBV9 and TRBJ1-3; D is possibly TRBD1 (5 bases). V was cut by 4 bases and J by 6 bases, with 14 bases left in between. Germline V lookup: CDR1 SGDLS, CDR2 YYNGEE. The CDR3 runs to 14 residues.

The V gene is TRBV18, the J gene TRBJ2-1; TRBD1 matches at 8 bases. The trim removed 4 bases at V and 7 bases at J, leaving 9 bases unmatched. Germline values: CDR1 KGHSH, CDR2 LQKENI. The CDR3 has 15 amino acids. CDR3 sequence reads: CASSLSGGAGNEQFF. The DNA of the CDR3 is TGTGCCAGCTCACTCTCAGGGGGCGCGGGAAATGAGCAGTTCTTC.